The rows below give T cell receptor beta chains drawn from one sample of a study of blood T cell repertoires in COVID-19. Repertoires were generated with immunoSEQ multiplex PCR, while TCRdb's copy carries only in-frame clones and drops some. This sample has a few hundred thousand clones, with 90% found just once. What was sequenced was peripheral blood. These receptors came from a woman in her fifties or sixties with COVID-19, enrolled during active disease. CDR3s include the opening cysteine and the closing phenylalanine or tryptophan. Each record gives: clone size, CDR3 length, D gene, V gene, J gene, CDR3 DNA, CDR3 protein. The D gene is left open where the match is weak. Clone size is not always given. Where it is, it says once, few, many or a class for expanded clones.

once	18	TRBD1	TRBV10-1	TRBJ1-2	TGCGCCAGCAGTTCCGGCGACCCCCCGGGACAGGGAAACTATGGCTACACCTTC	CASSSGDPPGQGNYGYTF
NA	16	TRBD1	TRBV5-6	TRBJ1-5	TGTGCCAGCAGCCCAACAGGGGGGTATAGCAATCAGCCCCAGCATTTT	CASSPTGGYSNQPQHF
NA	15	NA	TRBV9	TRBJ1-6	TGTGCCAGCAGCGCCGGGAGCTCCTATAATTCACCCCTCCACTTT	CASSAGSSYNSPLHF
NA	16	NA	TRBV2	TRBJ1-6	TGTGCCAGCGGAAAGGAGAGTAGCTCCTATAATTCACCCCTCCACTTT	CASGKESSSYNSPLHF
NA	15	NA	TRBV5-4	TRBJ1-2	TGTGCCAGCAGCTGGGGGGGACCGTTTGCTTATGGCTACACCTTC	CASSWGGPFAYGYTF
NA	12	NA	TRBV7-2	TRBJ2-3	TGTGCCAGCAGCTTGACAGAATTGACACAGTATTTT	CASSLTELTQYF
NA	12	TRBD1	TRBV2	TRBJ1-2	TGTGCCAGCTCCGGGACAGGCTATGGCTACACCTTC	CASSGTGYGYTF
NA	16	NA	TRBV2	TRBJ2-2	TGTGCCAGCTCCTTCCAGGGGACAACGAACACCGGGGAGCTGTTTTTT	CASSFQGTTNTGELFF
NA	15	NA	TRBV2	TRBJ1-5	TGTGCCAGCAGCCTTCCGGGTAGGGGAAATCAGCCCCAGCATTTT	CASSLPGRGNQPQHF
NA	16	NA	TRBV4-3	TRBJ1-2	TGCGCCAGCAGCCAAGGGTTACTGGGGGCCGCCTATGGCTACACCTTC	CASSQGLLGAAYGYTF
NA	13	TRBD1	TRBV7-3	TRBJ1-1	TGTGCCAGCAGCCCTACAGGGGGCACTGAAGCTTTCTTT	CASSPTGGTEAFF
NA	12	TRBD1	TRBV19	TRBJ2-1	TGTGCCAGTAGTAATTGGGGACAGGGGCAGTTCTTC	CASSNWGQGQFF
NA	19	NA	TRBV21-1	TRBJ1-1	TGTGCCAGCAGCAAAAGATCTGGCCGACTGAAGGACATGAACACTGAAGCTTTCTTT	CASSKRSGRLKDMNTEAFF
NA	11	NA	TRBV5-6	TRBJ1-2	TGTGCCAGCAGCTTGGCCTCTGGCTACACCTTC	CASSLASGYTF
NA	11	NA	TRBV2	TRBJ2-7	TGTGCCAGCAGTGATTACGGCGAGCAGTACTTC	CASSDYGEQYF
NA	15	NA	TRBV5-1	TRBJ1-2	TGCGCCAGCAGCTTGGAACCGGGAGCTAACTATGGCTACACCTTC	CASSLEPGANYGYTF
NA	14	NA	TRBV11-2	TRBJ2-5	TGTGCCAGCAGCGACCGGAGGGGGCCGGAGACCCAGTACTTC	CASSDRRGPETQYF
NA	17	NA	TRBV7-9	TRBJ1-2	TGTGCCAGCAGCTTAGTGTGGCAGGCTCCCCGTAACTATGGCTACACCTTC	CASSLVWQAPRNYGYTF
NA	14	NA	TRBV11-2	TRBJ2-3	TGTGCCAGCAGCTTACGTCGACTAGGAGGGACGCAGTATTTT	CASSLRRLGGTQYF
once	12	NA	TRBV3-1/TRBV3-2	TRBJ1-1	TGTGCCAGCAGTACCACGGTTACGGGAGCTTTCTTT	CASSTTVTGAFF
NA	12	NA	TRBV7-2	TRBJ1-5	TGTGCCAGCAGCTTTGGGACTAGGCCCCAGCATTTT	CASSFGTRPQHF
once	19	NA	TRBV7-9	TRBJ1-2	TGTGCCAGCAGCGTTACCGCGGTGTCGGCAGGGATGGATCTGGATGGCTACACCTTC	CASSVTAVSAGMDLDGYTF
NA	13	TRBD1	TRBV5-1	TRBJ2-7	TGCGCCAGCAGCGCAGGGGGCGACTACGAGCAGTACTTC	CASSAGGDYEQYF
NA	13	NA	TRBV27	TRBJ1-2	TGTGCCAGCAGTTTTCGTATGAGCTATGGCTACACCTTC	CASSFRMSYGYTF
NA	16	TRBD1	TRBV25-1	TRBJ1-4	TGTGCCAGCAGTGCGGCTCCGGGACAGGGGGATGAAAAACTGTTTTTT	CASSAAPGQGDEKLFF
few	14	NA	TRBV6-2/TRBV6-3	TRBJ1-1	TGTGCCAGCAGTCTGGACAGATTGAACACTGAAGCTTTCTTT	CASSLDRLNTEAFF
NA	14	TRBD1	TRBV4-1	TRBJ1-2	TGCGCCAGCAGCCAGGGATCAGGGGGCCGTGGCTACACCTTC	CASSQGSGGRGYTF
NA	14	NA	TRBV7-3	TRBJ2-5	TGTGCCAGCAGCCGAACAGGGAACCAAGAGACCCAGTACTTC	CASSRTGNQETQYF
once	13	NA	TRBV5-5	TRBJ2-7	TGTGCCAGCAGCTACGGACAGTCCTACGAGCAGTACTTC	CASSYGQSYEQYF
NA	12	NA	TRBV10-3	TRBJ2-3	TGTGCCATCAGTGAGTACCGCAGTGCGCAGTATTTT	CAISEYRSAQYF
NA	13	NA	TRBV3-1/TRBV3-2	TRBJ1-1	TGTGCCAGCAGTGCTACAGGGTACACTGAAGCTTTCTTT	CASSATGYTEAFF
NA	14	TRBD1	TRBV6-6	TRBJ1-1	TGTGCCAGCAGTTACGCCGGGACAGGTAGTGAAGCTTTCTTT	CASSYAGTGSEAFF
NA	17	NA	TRBV9	TRBJ2-3	TGTGCCAGCAGCGTAGGGGGAAGCGGTCCTAGCACAGATACGCAGTATTTT	CASSVGGSGPSTDTQYF
once	12	NA	TRBV12-3/TRBV12-4	TRBJ2-1	TGTGCCAGCAGTGGGAGTATGTCTGAGCAGTTCTTC	CASSGSMSEQFF
NA	16	NA	TRBV12-5	TRBJ1-1	TGTGCTAGTGGTTTGGCCCAGGGGACCGCGAACACTGAAGCTTTCTTT	CASGLAQGTANTEAFF
NA	14	NA	TRBV7-3	TRBJ2-2	TGTGCCAGCAGCCCCGGGGGGCCTGGCGGGGAGCTGTTTTTT	CASSPGGPGGELFF